The 29 T cell receptor beta chains given below trace back to one sample, sequenced in a study of T cell responses to AZD1222 COVID-19 vaccine. Produced via immunoSEQ multiplex PCR; TCRdb's table is partial and in-frame only. The sample lists fewer than 200,000 clones, approximately 92% seen once, with more than 9% in the top ten. This material consisted of peripheral blood, taken on day 0 of AZD1222 vaccination. Source of these receptors: an adult in good health.

This chain uses TRBV6-1 with TRBJ2-3; D unresolved. There are 12 residues in the CDR3. V was shortened by 1 base and J by 5 bases, with 4 bases between the two germline ends. Germline V gene lookup returns CDR1 MNHNS and CDR2 SASEGT. The CDR3 nucleotides read TGTGCCAGCAGTGAAGTAGGAGATACGCAGTATTTT. Residues: CASSEVGDTQYF.

V gene TRBV25-1 combines with J gene TRBJ2-7; D may match TRBD1 or TRBD2 (5 bases each). Per the germline V gene, CDR1 is MGHDK and CDR2 is SYGVNS. Between the trimmed V and J ends, which lost 5 bases and 5 bases, there was a span of 22 bases. This CDR3 is built from 16 residues. CDR3 coding DNA: TGTGCCAGCAGTCTCAACGCCGGGACGGACTTCGACGAGCAGTACTTC. It translates to CASSLNAGTDFDEQYF.

The rearrangement joins TRBV6-1 to TRBJ1-1; D unresolved. This CDR3 region has 13 residues. V gave up 5 bases and J gave up 2 bases, with 9 bases separating them. The germline V gene encodes CDR1 MNHNS and CDR2 SASEGT. CDR3 in amino acids: CASSLSPNTEAFF. In nucleotides, the CDR3 is TGTGCCAGCAGTCTATCCCCAAACACTGAAGCTTTCTTT.

The chain joins TRBV4-3 to TRBJ1-4; D call uncertain. Germline V CDR1 and CDR2: LGHNA, YSLEER. There are 13 residues in the CDR3. Deletions cut 4 bases from V and 7 bases from J, with 10 bases between. The CDR3 is CASSPNFGEKLFF. The CDR3 bases are TGCGCCAGCAGCCCAAACTTCGGTGAAAAACTGTTTTTT.

The rearrangement joins TRBV7-8 to TRBJ1-1; D not certain. Trimming cost V 5 bases and J 3 bases, with 25 bases left between them. The length of the CDR3 is 18 residues. Per the germline V gene, CDR1 is SGHVS and CDR2 is FQNEAQ. This CDR3 reads CASSIPEIGSPYHTEAFF. DNA of the CDR3: TGTGCCAGCAGCATCCCCGAAATAGGATCTCCCTACCACACTGAAGCTTTCTTT.

This clone has only one observation. V and J are TRBV9 and TRBJ2-3; 10 bases match TRBD1. V lost 5 bases to trimming and J lost 3 bases; unmatched junction nucleotides: 15. This CDR3 is 18 amino acids long. In germline, CDR1 is SGDLS, CDR2 YYNGEE. The CDR3 loop is CASSRYSLGQGRTDTQYF. DNA for the CDR3: TGTGCCAGCAGTCGCTACTCTCTGGGACAGGGGCGGACAGATACGCAGTATTTT.

In its sample, this clone was seen once. CDR3: CASSPGTDPNTGELFF. CDR3 in DNA: TGTGCCAGCTCACCCGGGACGGACCCTAACACCGGGGAGCTGTTTTTT. The genes are TRBV18 and TRBJ2-2; D possibly uses TRBD1 or TRBD2 (5 bases each). Trimming pared 3 bases from V and 2 bases from J, leaving 13 bases between. The CDR3 is 16 residues long. CDR1 and CDR2 (germline): KGHSH, LQKENI.

The gene calls are TRBV2 and TRBJ2-2; the D is unclear. This CDR3 spans 15 amino acids. The germline gives CDR1 SNHLY, CDR2 FYNNEI. V gave up 2 bases and J gave up 5 bases, with 12 bases separating them. CDR3 sequence (DNA): TGTGCCAGCAGTGAACAAGGTTTGTGGACCGGGGAGCTGTTTTTT. Amino acid sequence: CASSEQGLWTGELFF.

V gene TRBV5-1 combines with J gene TRBJ2-1; 10 bases align to TRBD1. The CDR3 loop spans 14 amino acids. Looked up from germline, CDR1 is SGHRS and CDR2 is YFSETQ. V shed 7 bases, J shed 7 bases, and the junction held 8 bases outside the gene matches. In nucleotides, the CDR3 is TGCGCCAGCCTACCGACAGGGGGCCGAAATGAGCAGTTCTTC. Translation gives CASLPTGGRNEQFF.

The chain employs TRBV3-1 (or the pseudogene TRBV3-2) and TRBJ2-1, with no clear D. This CDR3 contains 16 residues. V dropped 4 bases and J dropped 7 bases, with 20 bases sitting between them. The germline gives CDR1 LGHDT, CDR2 YNNKEL (reference sequence). CDR3 sequence reads: CASSPRALLLQNEQFF. The CDR3 bases are TGTGCCAGCAGCCCTCGAGCCCTTTTATTACAGAATGAGCAGTTCTTC.

This rearrangement joins TRBV19 to TRBJ1-2; D ambiguous. V lost 5 bases to trimming and J lost 11 bases, with 21 bases between them. Germline lookup yields CDR1 LNHDA and CDR2 SQIVND (reference sequence). This CDR3 has 14 amino acids. CDR3 in DNA: TGTGCCAGTAGTGGAATGGGAAGGGATTCCGGGTACACCTTC. Translated: CASSGMGRDSGYTF.

The J gene is TRBJ1-1, the V gene TRBV5-1, with 7 positions matching TRBD1. This CDR3 has 16 residues. The V gene's germline CDR1 is SGHRS and CDR2 YFSETQ. V shed 4 bases, J shed 2 bases, and the junction held 11 bases outside the gene matches. CDR3 amino acids: CASSTGRGLSNTEAFF. CDR3 sequence (DNA): TGCGCCAGCAGCACAGGGAGGGGGCTGAGTAACACTGAAGCTTTCTTT.

The chain has TRBV11-2 and TRBJ1-1; D not resolved. The V gene's germline CDR1 is SGHAT and CDR2 FQNNGV. CDR3 size: 12 residues. V lost 3 bases, J lost 1 base, and 3 bases lay in between. The DNA of the CDR3 is TGTGCCAGCAGCTTTCGGAACACTGAAGCTTTCTTT. Its translation is CASSFRNTEAFF.

The rearrangement links TRBV28 to TRBJ2-5; D is uncertain. V lost 3 bases, J lost 1 base, and 9 bases lay in between. This CDR3 region has 14 residues. Looked up from germline, CDR1 is MDHEN and CDR2 is SYDVKM. CDR3 amino acids: CASSFPVSQETQYF. CDR3 DNA: TGTGCCAGCAGTTTTCCGGTCTCCCAAGAGACCCAGTACTTC.

This chain joins TRBV4-1 and TRBJ1-1; D gene ambiguous. The CDR3 length is 13 residues. The germline V gene has CDR1 MGHRA and CDR2 YSYEKL. Trimming removed 1 base at V and 2 bases at J, with 5 bases between. The CDR3 sequence is CASSQGDNTEAFF. DNA for the CDR3: TGCGCCAGCAGCCAAGGGGATAACACTGAAGCTTTCTTT.

The rearrangement joins TRBV19 to TRBJ2-3, with D unclear. The V and J ends lost 1 base and 1 base respectively, with 3 bases between them. Germline V gene lookup returns CDR1 LNHDA and CDR2 SQIVND (reference sequence). The CDR3 has 13 residues. The CDR3 coding sequence is TGTGCCAGTAGTATAGGGGGCACAGATACGCAGTATTTT. Its translation is CASSIGGTDTQYF. Supplemented by reference TRBV19 and TRBJ2-3, the full variable domain reads DGGITQSPKYLFRKEGQNVTLSCEQNLNHDAMYWYRQDPGQGLRLIYYSQIVNDFQKGDIAEGYSVSREKKESFPLTVTSAQKNPTAFYLCASSIGGTDTQYFGPGTRLTVL.

The chain is built from TRBV19 and TRBJ1-1; D gene uncertain. The CDR3 length is 14 residues. Between the trimmed V and J ends, which lost 5 bases and 6 bases, there was a span of 16 bases. The germline V gene has CDR1 LNHDA and CDR2 SQIVND (reference sequence). This chain's CDR3 is CASSQDGRVAEAFF. The DNA of the CDR3 is TGTGCCAGTAGTCAAGACGGTAGAGTAGCTGAAGCTTTCTTT.

V gene TRBV5-6 combines with J gene TRBJ1-6; 9 positions match TRBD1. In germline, CDR1 is SGHDT, CDR2 YYEEEE. CDR3 size: 15 residues. Losses at the gene ends were 1 base for V and 6 bases for J; bases not matched to a gene: 2. Here the CDR3 DNA reads TGTGCCAGCAGCTTGAGGGACAGGGTTAATTCACCCCTCCACTTT. Protein sequence: CASSLRDRVNSPLHF.

The chain has TRBV15 and TRBJ1-3, with D hard to call. The CDR3 totals 16 residues. Germline V gene data show CDR1 as LNHNV and CDR2 as YYDKDF (reference sequence). With 0 bases removed from V and 4 bases from J, the gap between germline ends came to 13 bases. CDR3 in amino acids: CATSRENSGWGNTIYF. The CDR3, as DNA: TGTGCCACCAGCAGAGAAAATAGCGGTTGGGGAAACACCATATATTTT.

This chain joins TRBV7-3 and TRBJ1-1; perhaps TRBD1 as D (5 bases). Germline V gene sequence: CDR1 SGHTA, CDR2 FQGTGA. V was cut by 1 base and J by 7 bases, with 10 bases left in between. CDR3 length equals 13 residues. This CDR3 reads CASSLKAGVEAFF. The CDR3 nucleotides read TGTGCCAGCAGCTTAAAGGCGGGGGTTGAAGCTTTCTTT.

J is TRBJ1-4 and V is TRBV7-2; possible D gene TRBD1, 6 bases. V dropped 5 bases and J dropped 8 bases, with 12 bases sitting between them. The V gene's germline CDR1 is SGHTA and CDR2 FQGNSA. The CDR3 has 13 amino acids. CDR3 protein: CASSPYRDEKLFF. The CDR3, as DNA: TGTGCCAGCAGCCCTTACAGGGACGAAAAACTGTTTTTT.

V gene TRBV7-6 combines with J gene TRBJ1-4; unclear D gene. Between the trimmed V and J ends, which lost 1 base and 12 bases, there was a span of 9 bases. The CDR3 loop spans 12 amino acids. Germline V gives CDR1 SGHVS, CDR2 FNYEAQ. The chain's CDR3 is CASSLVPGELFF. The CDR3 region has the DNA TGTGCCAGCAGCTTAGTTCCGGGAGAACTGTTTTTT.

J is TRBJ1-4 and V is TRBV7-9; the D is unclear. The CDR3 is made up of 14 amino acids. In germline, CDR1 is SEHNR, CDR2 FQNEAQ (reference sequence). Between the trimmed V and J ends, which lost 4 bases and 5 bases, there was a span of 11 bases. The CDR3 is CASSSGFSNEKLFF. Here the CDR3 DNA reads TGTGCCAGCAGCTCCGGGTTCTCAAATGAAAAACTGTTTTTT.

This chain joins TRBV2 and TRBJ1-2; TRBD1 aligns across 7 bases. Trimming took 6 bases from V and 1 from J; bases not matched to a gene: 17. Germline CDR1 SNHLY, CDR2 FYNNEI. The length of the CDR3 is 18 residues. The CDR3 DNA reads as TGTGCCAGCAGGGGGTCCGGGACAGAAAGAAAGCTTAACTATGGCTACACCTTC. Its translation is CASRGSGTERKLNYGYTF.

The chain has TRBV10-2 and TRBJ1-1; no clear D. Trimming took 4 bases from V and 1 from J, leaving 7 bases between them. Germline V lookup: CDR1 WSHSY, CDR2 SAAADI. The CDR3 runs 13 residues. The chain's CDR3 is CASSGGRNTEAFF. The CDR3 DNA reads TGCGCCAGCAGTGGAGGAAGGAACACTGAAGCTTTCTTT.

The chain couples TRBV6-5 to TRBJ1-1, with D perhaps TRBD1 (5 bases). The CDR3 has 14 residues. Trimming stripped 2 bases from V and 0 bases from J, with 7 bases between. The germline gives CDR1 MNHEY, CDR2 SVGAGI. CDR3 region: CASSYGQLNTEAFF. The CDR3 nucleotides read TGTGCCAGCAGTTACGGACAACTGAACACTGAAGCTTTCTTT.

The chain couples TRBV18 to TRBJ1-1; D is possibly TRBD1 (5 bases). Germline-derived CDR1 and CDR2 are KGHSH and LQKENI. V lost 1 base and J lost 8, with 8 bases in between. The CDR3 spans 12 residues. The CDR3 DNA reads as TGTGCCAGCTCACCACGGGAGGGGGAAGCTTTCTTT. Translating gives CASSPREGEAFF.

The CDR3 bases are TGTGCCAGCAGTTTGCTAGCAATTGCAGATACGCAGTATTTT. Translated, it gives CASSLLAIADTQYF. The rearrangement joins TRBV27 to TRBJ2-3; TRBD2 might be the D (5 bases). Trimming pared 3 bases from V and 4 bases from J, leaving 11 bases between. CDR3 length equals 14 residues. Germline V gives CDR1 MNHEY, CDR2 SMNVEV (reference sequence).

J is TRBJ1-1 and V is TRBV7-9; D is uncertain. The germline gives CDR1 SEHNR, CDR2 FQNEAQ (reference sequence). Trimming took off 4 bases at V and 0 bases at J, with 6 bases between the two ends. CDR3 length equals 13 residues. CDR3 sequence (DNA): TGTGCCAGCAGCTCGGCGATGAACACTGAAGCTTTCTTT. This encodes CASSSAMNTEAFF. Filled out from reference TRBV7-9 and TRBJ1-1, the complete variable domain reads DTGVSQNPRHKITKRGQNVTFRCDPISEHNRLYWYRQTLGQGPEFLTYFQNEAQLEKSRLLSDRFSAERPKGSFSTLEIQRTEQGDSAMYLCASSSAMNTEAFFGQGTRLTVV.